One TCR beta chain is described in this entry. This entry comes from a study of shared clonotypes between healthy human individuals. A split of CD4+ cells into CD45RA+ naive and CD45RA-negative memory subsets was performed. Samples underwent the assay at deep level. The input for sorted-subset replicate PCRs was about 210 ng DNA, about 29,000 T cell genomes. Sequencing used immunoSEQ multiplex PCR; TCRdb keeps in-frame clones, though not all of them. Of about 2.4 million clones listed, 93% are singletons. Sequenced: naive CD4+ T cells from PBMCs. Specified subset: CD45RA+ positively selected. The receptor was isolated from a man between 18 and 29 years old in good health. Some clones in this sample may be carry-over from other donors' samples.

CDR3 nucleotides: TGTGCCAGCAACGACAGGGGGGACACTGAAGCTTTCTTT. It yields the protein CASNDRGDTEAFF. The chain links TRBV6-5 to TRBJ1-1, with 9 bases matching TRBD1. CDR3 length equals 13 residues. Germline V gene lookup returns CDR1 MNHEY and CDR2 SVGAGI. The V gene end was trimmed by 7 bases and the J gene end by 3 bases; junction bases not matched to a gene: 3.